This T cell receptor beta chain came from a study of blood T cell repertoires in COVID-19. About the study: Acute and convalescent COVID-19 samples came from the United States, Italy and Spain. PBMCs, B-cell-depleted T cells, or T cells provided the cDNA or gDNA that made up the material.

How the authors handled the data: Amplification of reference gene primers was used by the study to estimate nucleated cell counts. TCRdb's table, derived via immunoSEQ multiplex PCR, lists solely in-frame clones and lacks some. Clonal size and the V and J genes are those of that table, whereas D and trimming came from the DNA. The table has thousands of clones, approximately 90% seen once; the top ten hold more than 9%. Trimming pared 3 bases from V and 12 bases from J, leaving 15 bases between. The CDR3 sequence is 13 residues long. Looked up from germline, CDR1 is LNHNV and CDR2 is YYDKDF (reference sequence).

This chain joins TRBV15 and TRBJ2-1; TRBD2 is a possible D gene (6 bases). The sequencing input was peripheral blood. The source is a man between 65 and 79 years old with active COVID-19. The DNA for the CDR3 is TGTGCCACCAGCAGTGCGCGGGACCCCGGGCAGTTCTTC. Translating gives CATSSARDPGQFF.